Sequencing of this T cell receptor beta chain was carried out in a study of T cells in tuberculosis. In the study overall: Sequenced TCRs come from CD1B-GMM tetramer-binding T cells. Broader study findings: Low-affinity CD1B-GMM tetramer-binding T cells may have been missed.

After thawing and overnight rest, PBMC were stained with GMM-loaded CD1B tetramer, viability dye and anti-CD3 for sorting. CD1B tetramers were loaded with Rhodococcus equi-derived C32 glucose monomycolate. PBMC for tetramer sorting were first depleted of CD14-expressing monocytes. Germline loops: CDR1 SGHVS, CDR2 FNYEAQ. V lost 7 bases to trimming and J lost 6 bases; unmatched junction nucleotides: 10. The CDR3 runs to 14 residues. Chain pairing is unknown; alpha and beta were sequenced separately. The repertoire was sequenced with immunoSEQ multiplex PCR; TCRdb's copy has only in-frame clones and lacks some. In the table there are approximately 59,000 clones, roughly 79% of which are singletons.

Material: CD1b-GMM tetramer-negative cells sorted from PBMCs. This receptor was taken from an adult woman with latent tuberculosis. The V call is TRBV7-6, the J call TRBJ2-7; 9 bases fit TRBD1. The CDR3 DNA reads TGTGCCAGCACCGCTGGGACAGGGAGGAGCGAGCAGTACTTC. It codes for CASTAGTGRSEQYF.